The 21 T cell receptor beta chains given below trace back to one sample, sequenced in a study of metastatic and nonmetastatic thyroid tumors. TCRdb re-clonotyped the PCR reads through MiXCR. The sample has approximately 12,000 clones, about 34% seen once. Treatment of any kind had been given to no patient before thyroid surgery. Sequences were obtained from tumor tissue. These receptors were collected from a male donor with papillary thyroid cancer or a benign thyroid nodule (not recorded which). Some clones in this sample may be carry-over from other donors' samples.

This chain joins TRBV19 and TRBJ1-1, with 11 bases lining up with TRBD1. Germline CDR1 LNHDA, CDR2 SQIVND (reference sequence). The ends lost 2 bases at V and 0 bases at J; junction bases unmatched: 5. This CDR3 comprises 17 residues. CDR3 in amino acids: CASSIQGQGGMNTEAFF. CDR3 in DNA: TGTGCCAGTAGTATACAGGGACAGGGGGGAATGAACACTGAAGCTTTCTTT. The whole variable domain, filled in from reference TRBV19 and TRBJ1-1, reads DGGITQSPKYLFRKEGQNVTLSCEQNLNHDAMYWYRQDPGQGLRLIYYSQIVNDFQKGDIAEGYSVSREKKESFPLTVTSAQKNPTAFYLCASSIQGQGGMNTEAFFGQGTRLTVV.

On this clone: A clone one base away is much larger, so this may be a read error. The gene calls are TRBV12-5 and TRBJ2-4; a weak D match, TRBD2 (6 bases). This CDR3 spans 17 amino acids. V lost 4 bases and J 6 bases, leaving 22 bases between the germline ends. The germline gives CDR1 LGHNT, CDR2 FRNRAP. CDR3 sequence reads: CASGSSPGGVTGNIQYF. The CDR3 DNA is TGTGCTAGTGGTTCATCCCCCGGAGGGGTCACCGGAAACATTCAGTACTTC.

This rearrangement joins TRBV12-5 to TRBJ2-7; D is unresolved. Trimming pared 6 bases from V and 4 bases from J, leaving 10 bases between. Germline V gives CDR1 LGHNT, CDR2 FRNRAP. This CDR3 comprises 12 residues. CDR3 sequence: CASGPSVYEQYF. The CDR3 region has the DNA TGTGCTAGTGGCCCCAGCGTATACGAGCAGTACTTC.

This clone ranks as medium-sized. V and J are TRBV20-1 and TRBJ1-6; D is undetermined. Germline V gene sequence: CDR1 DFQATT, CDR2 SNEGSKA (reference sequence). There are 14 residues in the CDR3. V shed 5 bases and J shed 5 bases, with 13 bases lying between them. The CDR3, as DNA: TGCAGTGCTCCGCAACGGGTTAATAATTCACCCCTCCACTTT. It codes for CSAPQRVNNSPLHF.

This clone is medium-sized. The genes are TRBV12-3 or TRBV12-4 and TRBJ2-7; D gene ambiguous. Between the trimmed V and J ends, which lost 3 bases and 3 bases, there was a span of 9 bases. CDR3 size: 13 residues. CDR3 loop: CASSLTLNYEQYF. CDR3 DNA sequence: TGTGCCAGCAGTTTGACCCTTAACTACGAGCAGTACTTC.

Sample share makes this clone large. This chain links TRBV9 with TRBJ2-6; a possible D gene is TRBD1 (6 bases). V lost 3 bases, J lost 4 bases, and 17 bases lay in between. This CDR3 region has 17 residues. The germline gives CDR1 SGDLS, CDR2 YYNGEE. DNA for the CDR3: TGTGCCAGCAGCGACCCAGGGGTCCTTGGAGGGGCCAACGTCCTGACTTTC. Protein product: CASSDPGVLGGANVLTF.

CDR3 protein: CASSYPTVDRTGDSGNTIYF. CDR3 nucleotide sequence: TGTGCCAGCAGTTACCCAACAGTCGATCGGACAGGGGATTCTGGAAACACCATATATTTT. The chain is built from TRBV6-2 or TRBV6-3 and TRBJ1-3, with 9 bases fitting TRBD1. This CDR3 spans 20 amino acids. V shed 2 bases and J 1 base; nucleotides not matched to a gene: 15. Per germline, CDR1 MNHEY and CDR2 SVGEGT.

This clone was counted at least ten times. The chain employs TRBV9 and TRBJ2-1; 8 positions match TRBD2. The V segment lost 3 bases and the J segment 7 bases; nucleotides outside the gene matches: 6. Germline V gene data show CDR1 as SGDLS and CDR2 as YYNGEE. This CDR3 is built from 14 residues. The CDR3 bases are TGTGCCAGCAGCGACCCCGGGGGGGCGAATGAGCAGTTCTTC. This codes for CASSDPGGANEQFF.

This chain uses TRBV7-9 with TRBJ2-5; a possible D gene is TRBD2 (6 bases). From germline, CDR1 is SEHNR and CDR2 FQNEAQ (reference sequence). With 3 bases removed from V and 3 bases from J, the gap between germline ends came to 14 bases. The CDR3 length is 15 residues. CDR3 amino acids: CASSLLGGRKETQYF. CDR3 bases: TGTGCCAGCAGCTTGCTGGGGGGACGAAAAGAGACCCAGTACTTC.

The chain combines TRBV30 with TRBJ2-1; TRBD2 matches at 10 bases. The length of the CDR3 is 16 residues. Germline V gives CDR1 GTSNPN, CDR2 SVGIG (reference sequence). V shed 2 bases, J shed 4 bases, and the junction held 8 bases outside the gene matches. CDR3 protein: CAWSTLAGSVYNEQFF. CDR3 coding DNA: TGTGCCTGGAGTACACTAGCGGGATCTGTTTACAATGAGCAGTTCTTC. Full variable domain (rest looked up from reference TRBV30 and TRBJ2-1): SQTIHQWPATLVQPVGSPLSLECTVEGTSNPNLYWYRQAAGRGLQLLFYSVGIGQISSEVPQNLSASRPQDRQFILSSKKLLLSDSGFYLCAWSTLAGSVYNEQFFGPGTRLTVL.

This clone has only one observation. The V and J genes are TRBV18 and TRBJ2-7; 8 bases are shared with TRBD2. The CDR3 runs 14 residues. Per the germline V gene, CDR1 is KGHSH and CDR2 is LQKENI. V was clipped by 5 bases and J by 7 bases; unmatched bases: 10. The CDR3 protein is CASSTSGSLGEQYF. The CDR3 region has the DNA TGTGCCAGCTCAACAAGCGGGAGTCTGGGTGAGCAGTACTTC.

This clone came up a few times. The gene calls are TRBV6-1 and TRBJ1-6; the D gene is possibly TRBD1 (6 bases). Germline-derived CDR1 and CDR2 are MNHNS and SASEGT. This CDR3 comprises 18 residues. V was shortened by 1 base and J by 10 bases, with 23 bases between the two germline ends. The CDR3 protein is CASSEVVGLRVGGSPLHF. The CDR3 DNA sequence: TGTGCCAGCAGTGAAGTGGTCGGTCTTCGGGTAGGGGGGTCACCCCTCCACTTT.

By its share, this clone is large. In nucleotides, the CDR3 is TGTGCCAGCAGCTCACACGCCTACGAGCAGTACTTC. Residues: CASSSHAYEQYF. The V call is TRBV27, the J call TRBJ2-7; D gene uncertain. V lost 6 bases and J 2 bases, leaving 8 bases between the germline ends. The CDR3 covers 12 residues. Per the germline V gene, CDR1 is MNHEY and CDR2 is SMNVEV (reference sequence).

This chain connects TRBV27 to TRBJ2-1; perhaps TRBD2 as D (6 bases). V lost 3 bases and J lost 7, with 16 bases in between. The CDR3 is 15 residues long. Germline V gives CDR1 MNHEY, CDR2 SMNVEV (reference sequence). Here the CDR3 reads CASSFGSSARNEQFF. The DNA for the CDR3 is TGTGCCAGCAGTTTTGGGTCTAGCGCCCGGAATGAGCAGTTCTTC.

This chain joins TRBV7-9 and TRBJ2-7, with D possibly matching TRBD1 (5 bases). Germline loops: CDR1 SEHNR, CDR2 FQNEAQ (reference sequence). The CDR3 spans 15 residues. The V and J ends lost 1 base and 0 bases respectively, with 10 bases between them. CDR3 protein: CASSLVGRDSYEQYF. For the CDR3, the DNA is TGTGCCAGCAGCTTAGTTGGCAGGGACTCCTACGAGCAGTACTTC.

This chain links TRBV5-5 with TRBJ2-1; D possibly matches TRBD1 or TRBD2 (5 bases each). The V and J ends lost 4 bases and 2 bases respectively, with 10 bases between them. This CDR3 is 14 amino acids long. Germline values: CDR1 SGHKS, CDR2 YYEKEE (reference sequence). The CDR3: CASSAGDAYNEQFF. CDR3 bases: TGTGCCAGCAGCGCCGGGGACGCCTACAATGAGCAGTTCTTC.

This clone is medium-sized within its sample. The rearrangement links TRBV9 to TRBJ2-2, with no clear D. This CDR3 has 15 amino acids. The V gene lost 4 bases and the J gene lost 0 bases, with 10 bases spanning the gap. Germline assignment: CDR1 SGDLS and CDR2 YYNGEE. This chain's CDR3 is CASSPMASNTGELFF. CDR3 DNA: TGTGCCAGCAGCCCTATGGCCTCGAACACCGGGGAGCTGTTTTTT.

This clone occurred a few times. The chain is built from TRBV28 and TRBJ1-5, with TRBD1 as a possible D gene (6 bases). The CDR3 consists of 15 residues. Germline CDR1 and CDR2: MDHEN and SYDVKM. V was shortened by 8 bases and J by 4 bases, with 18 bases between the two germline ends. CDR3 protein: CASGEGRGENQPQHF. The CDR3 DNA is TGTGCCAGCGGGGAGGGAAGGGGGGAAAATCAGCCCCAGCATTTT. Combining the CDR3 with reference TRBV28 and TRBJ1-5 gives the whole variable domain DVKVTQSSRYLVKRTGEKVFLECVQDMDHENMFWYRQDPGLGLRLIYFSYDVKMKEKGDIPEGYSVSREKKERFSLILESASTNQTSMYLCASGEGRGENQPQHFGDGTRLSIL.

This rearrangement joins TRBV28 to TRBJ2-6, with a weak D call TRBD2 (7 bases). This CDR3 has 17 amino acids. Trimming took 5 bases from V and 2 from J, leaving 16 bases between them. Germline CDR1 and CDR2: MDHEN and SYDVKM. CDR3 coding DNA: TGTGCCAGCAGTCCTAGATCCGGGGGGCCTGGGGCCAACGTCCTGACTTTC. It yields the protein CASSPRSGGPGANVLTF.

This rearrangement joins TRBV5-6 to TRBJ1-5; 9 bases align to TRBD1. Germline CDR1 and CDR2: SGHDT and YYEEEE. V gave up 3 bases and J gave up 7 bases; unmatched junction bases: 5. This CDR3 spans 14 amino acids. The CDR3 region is CASSSTGGEQPQHF. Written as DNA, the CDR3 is TGTGCCAGCAGCTCGACAGGGGGAGAACAGCCCCAGCATTTT. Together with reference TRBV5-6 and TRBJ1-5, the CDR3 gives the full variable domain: DAGVTQSPTHLIKTRGQQVTLRCSPKSGHDTVSWYQQALGQGPQFIFQYYEEEERQRGNFPDRFSGHQFPNYSSELNVNALLLGDSALYLCASSSTGGEQPQHFGDGTRLSIL.

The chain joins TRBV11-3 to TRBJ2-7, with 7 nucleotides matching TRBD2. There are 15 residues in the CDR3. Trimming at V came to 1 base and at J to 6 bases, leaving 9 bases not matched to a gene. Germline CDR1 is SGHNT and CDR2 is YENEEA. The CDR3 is CASSLVGAGAIEQYF. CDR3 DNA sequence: TGTGCCAGCAGCTTAGTAGGGGCGGGAGCCATCGAGCAGTACTTC.